These 2 T cell receptor beta chains were all obtained from the same sample, sequenced in a study of blood T cell repertoires in COVID-19. Sequencing was performed with immunoSEQ multiplex PCR; in TCRdb, only in-frame clones are kept and a portion is missing. The repertoire holds about 300,000 clones, with approximately 84% as singletons. The sequenced sample consisted of PBMCs or T cells enriched from blood (not recorded which). These receptor sequences come from a man younger than 45 who had recovered from COVID-19.

This sequence joins TRBV7-9 and TRBJ2-1; 14 nucleotides match TRBD2. V shed 7 bases and J 9 bases; nucleotides not matched to a gene: 5. Germline V gene data show CDR1 as SEHNR and CDR2 as FQNEAQ (reference sequence). The CDR3 runs to 14 residues. DNA of the CDR3: TGTGCCAGCACGGGACTAGCGGGAGCAAGTGAGCAGTTCTTC. It is translated as CASTGLAGASEQFF.

The count of this clone is one. The chain joins TRBV7-8 to TRBJ2-1; TRBD2 aligns across 11 bases. Germline V gene data show CDR1 as SGHVS and CDR2 as FQNEAQ. The V and J ends lost 1 base and 4 bases, in that order; junction bases with no gene match: 18. The CDR3 consists of 21 residues. In DNA form, the CDR3 reads TGTGCCAGCAGCTTAGTCCCCGCTACTAGCGGGAGCGCTCTATTATACAATGAGCAGTTCTTC. Translating gives CASSLVPATSGSALLYNEQFF.